This T cell receptor (beta chain) was recovered during a study of identical twins. TCRdb ran MiXCR on the 5' RACE reads and lists one entry per CDR3 protein. This table has some 250,000 distinct CDR3 sequences, 6.5% appearing once. The table lists this clonotype with a few counts. CDR3 length equals 12 residues. In germline, CDR1 is MNHEY, CDR2 SMNVEV (reference sequence). The V and J ends lost 5 bases and 10 bases respectively, with 12 bases between them. These data were likewise used in another study, on T cells expressing NK-cell markers.

The clonotype was recovered from a woman aged 18-30 years in good health. The specimen sequenced was CD8+ T cells sorted from blood. This chain uses TRBV27 with TRBJ2-1; D is ambiguous. CDR3 DNA sequence: TGTGCCAGCAGTCCCGCGCTGGGCGAGCAGTTCTTC. Amino acids: CASSPALGEQFF.